The clone carrying this T cell receptor (beta chain) was counted at least ten times. CDR3 regions were amplified by Arm-PCR using iRepertoire HTBI primers to build TCR beta libraries. MiXCR was run by TCRdb on the multiplex PCR reads, yielding one entry per CDR3 protein. This repertoire shows roughly 610,000 distinct CDR3 sequences, 16% found once; its top ten account for 12%. Germline V gene data show CDR1 as DFQATT and CDR2 as SNEGSKA (reference sequence). This CDR3 has 13 residues. V was shortened by 1 base and J by 6 bases, with 11 bases between the two germline ends. As to time point: newly diagnosed GD, antithyroid drugs for less than 3 months. RNA isolated from PBMCs was used to make the TCR library. This entry comes from a study of regulatory T cells in long-lasting Graves disease. Background on the study: Antithyroid drugs had been taken by newly diagnosed Graves' patients for under 3 months.

This sample was shared with a second study, whose subject was T cells in Graves' hyperthyroidism and ophthalmopathy.

This receptor was obtained from a young man with Graves disease. The V gene is TRBV20-1, the J gene TRBJ2-3, with D uncertain. Sequenced material: peripheral blood mononuclear cells (PBMCs), taken at new diagnosis, from a patient treated with antithyroid drugs. CDR3: CSARGSSRDTQYF. The CDR3 nucleotides are TGCAGTGCTAGAGGGTCATCTAGGGATACGCAGTATTTT.